This T cell receptor (beta chain) appears in the sequencing data of a study of vaccination and CD4 T cells after COVID-19 (dated by TCRdb to the early 2020s). Background on the whole study: Convalescent patients had a positive SARS-CoV-2 result on nasal swab PCR, and of these patients, under ten had mild disease and one had severe disease. Post-vaccine blood samples were collected a median of approximately eleven weeks after the second vaccine dose, ranging from about 13 to 241 days. For stimulating the cultures, overlapping spike peptide pools were used, derived from SARS-CoV-2 as well as from the common cold coronaviruses HCoV-NL63, HCoV-OC43 and HCoV-229E. In roughly 10 COVID-19 convalescent patients and a few infection-naive healthy vaccine recipients, the spike-specific CD4+ TCR repertoire before mRNA vaccination was compared with the repertoire after mRNA vaccination. Post-COVID blood samples from convalescent patients were collected a median of roughly 100 days after diagnosis, with a range of roughly 30 to 161 days. The convalescent cohort comprised six males and four females, including two Hispanic individuals, seven Caucasians, two Asians and one multiracial person. Participants got two doses of the Pfizer-BioNTech BNT162b2 vaccine (n=8) or two doses of the Moderna mRNA-1273 vaccine (n=2). In control cultures, a CEFX viral epitope pool was used as positive control, an HIV-1 Nef peptide pool was used as negative control, or no peptide was added. Broader findings and caveats from the paper: An increase in the median number of SARS-CoV-2-reactive clonotypes from some 20 after infection to 35 to 40 after vaccination was observed, but the change was not found to be significant. The number of convalescent patients in the study was relatively small, and the study did not examine early timepoints following natural infection. Among convalescent patients, a median about 86% of the SARS-CoV-2-reactive clones seen after vaccination appeared only after vaccination, which suggests priming specific to the vaccine. In convalescent patients, nearly all vaccine-specific clones (304 of 307) were found to be mono-reactive for SARS-CoV-2 spike rather than cross-reactive with common cold coronaviruses.

This specimen's treatment or condition label, per the study, means: approximately 10-day PBMC culture with coronavirus spike peptide pools or control peptides (ViraFEST assay). To expand antigen-specific T cells with peptide pools and then pick out the expanded clonotypes through TCR sequencing, the study relied on the ViraFEST assay. The positive SARS-CoV-2 PCR tests of the convalescent patients were dated from March to December 2020, before the Alpha, Beta and Delta variants emerged in the United States. About 2 million PBMCs per well were cultured in IMDM with about 5% human AB serum and approximately 9.1 IU/ml IL-2, plus 10 ug/ml peptide pools. Half of the culture medium was replaced with fresh IL-2-containing medium on days 3 and 7. After 10 to 11 days of culture, CD4+ T cells were isolated by negative selection using the EasySep CD4+ T cell isolation kit. PBMCs were separated from whole blood using Ficoll-Paque Plus gradient centrifugation and then either used fresh or cryopreserved at -140C. Culture conditions were generally each tested in triplicate wells.

CDR1 and CDR2 (SGHTA, FQGNSA) derive from the germline V gene. The junction shows trimming of 1 base on V and 6 bases on J, plus 9 bases between the germline ends. Taken from cysteine to phenylalanine, the CDR3 has 13 residues. Just CDR3 DNA is preserved here, 39 bases in frame from base 1. The receptor library was made with PCR. At the Johns Hopkins FTIC core, DNA from the cultured CD4+ T cells underwent TCR sequencing with the Oncomine TCR Beta short-read assay. The QIAamp micro DNA kit was used to extract genomic DNA from the cultured CD4+ T cells. The Oncomine TCR Beta libraries from cultured CD4+ T cells were pooled using unique dual indexes and then sequenced on an Illumina iSeq 100. On the authors' methods: Non-productive sequences were removed, and CDR3s not starting with C, not ending with F or W, or shorter than 7 amino acids were discarded. Antigen-specific clonotypes were identified with the MANAFEST web application by comparing peptide-stimulated wells with reference and other culture wells. To be called positive, a clone needed an FDR below 0.05, an odds ratio above 5, and a productive frequency above 0.1% in at least two of three replicate wells. Clonotypes that were significantly expanded in both SARS-CoV-2 spike wells and at least one common cold coronavirus spike condition were defined as cross-reactive. Similarity between CDR3 sequences was evaluated in R version 3.6.1 using Levenshtein distances (stringdist) and unrooted phylogenetic trees (ape). TCRdb handled the public reads itself, with Q25 trimming in fastp and clone calling in MiXCR, and kept productive beta chains. Duplicate CDR3 protein sequences are folded into a single record with the most common DNA and genes. The V and J calls reflect TCRdb's pipeline rather than the authors' work. The table for this sample lists approximately 20,000 distinct CDR3 sequences; approximately 40% of them were counted only once. The ten largest clones take up 5% of the sample.

Concerning this clonotype: It lacks a known antigen. No per-base quality is available; no much larger clone lies one base away.

The sample consisted of CD4+ T cells from blood, cultured in vitro, taken before SARS-CoV-2 vaccination. The V gene is TRBV7-2 and the J gene is TRBJ1-2; confidence is insufficient to name the D gene. This receptor was obtained from a human donor who had recovered from COVID-19. The bases read TGTGCCAGCAGCTTAGGAGGGATGGATGGCTACACCTTC. This sequence encodes CASSLGGMDGYTF.